The clone carrying this T cell receptor (beta chain) was seen ten or more times. What it binds is not known. This sample stems from a study of T cells in Graves' hyperthyroidism and ophthalmopathy. Across the study: Peripheral blood draws took place at initial diagnosis, ahead of any treatment.

Trimming cost V 0 bases and J 2 bases, with 11 bases left between them. This CDR3 has 15 amino acids. CDR1 and CDR2 (germline): MGHRA, YSYEKL. RNA transcripts were the template for amplifying TCR beta CDR3 regions. The HTBI set primed first-round TCR CDR3 RT-PCR. MiXCR, run by TCRdb on the multiplex PCR reads, gives a single entry per CDR3 protein. The data contain more than 350,000 distinct CDR3 sequences, about 15% of them singletons. Notes on the study in general: It was a median about 6 months before onset that the model predicted ophthalmopathy.

Diagnoses used clinical symptoms, serum thyroxine and TRAb, thyroid ultrasound and orbital computed tomography. It was 8 to 10 ml of fresh peripheral blood that supplied the PBMCs. The sequenced sample was blood. The rearrangement links TRBV4-1 to TRBJ2-7; D is undetermined. The receptor was derived from a woman aged 30 to 39 with Graves' hyperthyroidism. CDR3 protein: CASSQEMRSTYEQYF. The CDR3 DNA reads as TGCGCCAGCAGCCAAGAGATGCGCTCAACCTACGAGCAGTACTTC.